The 23 T cell receptor beta chains listed next were all sequenced from one sample in a study of shared clonotypes between healthy human individuals. Only in-frame clones appear in the TCRdb table, and some are missing; sequencing was by immunoSEQ multiplex PCR. The sample yields 2 million to 2.5 million clones, around 92% seen once. Sequencing was carried out using naive CD4+ T cells from PBMCs. Subset specified: CD45RA+ positively selected. The receptors derive from a young man in good health. Some clones in this sample may be carry-over from other donors' samples.

The rearrangement links TRBV5-1 to TRBJ1-3; the D gene is possibly TRBD1 (5 bases). V was cut by 4 bases and J by 4 bases, with 12 bases left in between. The CDR3 loop spans 14 amino acids. Germline CDR1 and CDR2: SGHRS and YFSETQ. The CDR3 region is CASSTGRLGNTIYF. In DNA, the CDR3 is TGCGCCAGCAGCACGGGACGGCTGGGAAACACCATATATTTT.

Note on this clone: Other DNA sequences in this sample translate to the same CDR3. The chain links TRBV2 to TRBJ2-7, with a possible D match to TRBD1 (6 bases). The V gene's germline CDR1 is SNHLY and CDR2 FYNNEI. The V and J ends lost 1 base and 2 bases respectively, with 9 bases between them. The CDR3 is made up of 14 amino acids. In nucleotides, the CDR3 is TGTGCCAGCAGTGAAGGTACAGGGACCTACGAGCAGTACTTC. Translated, it gives CASSEGTGTYEQYF.

About this clone itself: The sample carries other DNA sequences with the same CDR3. The chain recombines TRBV18 with TRBJ2-7, with 10 bases that match TRBD1. From germline, CDR1 is KGHSH and CDR2 LQKENI. Losses at the gene ends were 4 bases for V and 5 bases for J; bases not matched to a gene: 2. This CDR3 is built from 13 residues. CDR3 residues: CASSRDRGDEQYF. CDR3 in DNA: TGTGCCAGCTCACGGGACAGGGGCGACGAGCAGTACTTC.

This rearrangement joins TRBV4-1 to TRBJ2-1; TRBD1 is a possible D gene (6 bases). The germline V gene has CDR1 MGHRA and CDR2 YSYEKL. V was shortened by 1 base and J by 1 base, with 11 bases between the two germline ends. The CDR3 covers 16 residues. CDR3 sequence: CASSQVGAGSYNEQFF. CDR3 bases: TGCGCCAGCAGCCAAGTGGGGGCAGGGTCCTACAATGAGCAGTTCTTC.

V is TRBV18 and J is TRBJ1-5; D not resolved. V was trimmed by 6 bases and J by 3 bases, leaving 18 bases between them. Germline lookup yields CDR1 KGHSH and CDR2 LQKENI. The CDR3 length is 16 residues. In nucleotides, the CDR3 is TGTGCCAGCTCGTCCGCTGAGAACAGATTCAATCAGCCCCAGCATTTT. This translates into CASSSAENRFNQPQHF.

In regard to this clone: A junction end diverges from the germline sequence, so it may reflect a read error. The chain has TRBV10-3 and TRBJ2-5, with 10 positions matching TRBD2. CDR3 length equals 13 residues. Per the germline V gene, CDR1 is ENHRY and CDR2 is SYGVKD. In DNA, the CDR3 is TGTGCCATCTGTGAGCGGGAGGGGGAGACCCAGTACTTC. Its translation: CAICEREGETQYF.

The chain uses TRBV2 and TRBJ2-1, with 9 bases that match TRBD1. With 3 bases clipped from V and 8 bases from J, the junction kept 5 bases outside the gene matches. The germline CDR1 and CDR2 sequences are SNHLY and FYNNEI. This CDR3 has 14 residues. This CDR3 reads CASSDRGQGDEQFF. DNA for the CDR3: TGTGCCAGCAGTGACAGGGGACAGGGCGATGAGCAGTTCTTC.

The chain combines TRBV5-8 with TRBJ1-4, with a possible D match to TRBD1 (6 bases). The germline V and J ends were trimmed by 2 bases and 3 bases, with 14 bases remaining between them. The CDR3 extends over 16 amino acids. Germline V gives CDR1 SGHTS, CDR2 YDEGEE. The CDR3 nucleotides read TGTGCCAGCAGCTTTGAGAGGACAGATTCTAATGAAAAACTGTTTTTT. Amino acids: CASSFERTDSNEKLFF. The full variable domain, rest sourced from reference TRBV5-8 and TRBJ1-4, is EAGVTQSPTHLIKTRGQQATLRCSPISGHTSVYWYQQALGLGLQFLLWYDEGEERNRGNFPPRFSGRQFPNYSSELNVNALELEDSALYLCASSFERTDSNEKLFFGSGTQLSVL.

The genes are TRBV2 and TRBJ2-7, with 11 bases aligning to TRBD2. CDR3 size: 15 residues. V lost 4 bases, J lost 4 bases, and 6 bases stayed unmatched. Germline values: CDR1 SNHLY, CDR2 FYNNEI. CDR3 nucleotides: TGTGCCAGCAGTGCCCGGACTAGCGGGCTATACGAGCAGTACTTC. Translating it yields CASSARTSGLYEQYF. The whole variable domain, remainder taken from reference TRBV2 and TRBJ2-7, is EPEVTQTPSHQVTQMGQEVILRCVPISNHLYFYWYRQILGQKVEFLVSFYNNEISEKSEIFDDQFSVERPDGSNFTLKIRSTKLEDSAMYFCASSARTSGLYEQYFGPGTRLTVT.

The V call is TRBV29-1, the J call TRBJ2-1; 7 positions agree with TRBD2. Trimming removed 5 bases from V and 4 bases from J; junction bases left unmatched: 20. The CDR3 sequence is 18 residues long. Germline lookup yields CDR1 SQVTM and CDR2 ANQGSEA. This chain's CDR3 is CSVSKALGLSGKYNEQFF. The CDR3 DNA is TGCAGCGTTTCTAAGGCCCTGGGACTAAGCGGGAAATACAATGAGCAGTTCTTC.

Only one count was recorded for this clone. CDR3 in DNA: TGTGCCAGTGGAATATACGCCAATGAGCAGTTCTTC. It specifies CASGIYANEQFF. The chain carries TRBV7-3 and TRBJ2-1; D not resolved. The V end lost 9 bases, the J end lost 6 bases, and 12 bases lay between the germline ends. The CDR3 loop spans 12 amino acids. Looked up from germline, CDR1 is SGHTA and CDR2 is FQGTGA.

The chain has TRBV4-1 and TRBJ2-6, with unresolved D. CDR3 length: 14 amino acids. V dropped 8 bases and J dropped 4 bases, with 12 bases sitting between them. Germline loops: CDR1 MGHRA, CDR2 YSYEKL. The CDR3 DNA reads as TGCGCCAGCGGAAAATCTCAAGGGGCCAACGTCCTGACTTTC. Residues: CASGKSQGANVLTF.

V and J are TRBV7-8 and TRBJ2-5, with 8 bases that match TRBD2. Per the germline V gene, CDR1 is SGHVS and CDR2 is FQNEAQ. The CDR3 is 16 amino acids. V was clipped by 5 bases and J by 6 bases; unmatched bases: 14. This CDR3 is CASSPGGLSVGKTQYF. The CDR3 region has the DNA TGTGCCAGCAGCCCGGGGGGGTTATCAGTGGGAAAGACCCAGTACTTC.

The V and J genes are TRBV28 and TRBJ2-7; no clear D gene. Trimming shortened V by 2 bases and J by 2 bases, and 4 bases separated the two germline ends. The CDR3 is 12 residues long. Germline CDR1 is MDHEN and CDR2 is SYDVKM. The CDR3 region has the DNA TGTGCCAGCAGTTTAATTCCCTACGAGCAGTACTTC. It specifies CASSLIPYEQYF.

This chain joins TRBV10-3 and TRBJ2-3; D ambiguous. The CDR3 contains 18 residues. CDR1 is ENHRY and CDR2 is SYGVKD in the germline V gene. The ends were cut back, 6 bases at V and 2 bases at J, with 24 bases in the middle. CDR3 coding DNA: TGTGCCATCAGACTATCCACGCGCGAATATGGATACACAGATACGCAGTATTTT. Translated, it gives CAIRLSTREYGYTDTQYF.

The chain couples TRBV5-1 to TRBJ2-2; TRBD2 agrees at 10 bases. With 1 base clipped from V and 3 bases from J, the junction kept 3 bases outside the gene matches. The CDR3 has 16 residues. Germline V lookup: CDR1 SGHRS, CDR2 YFSETQ. The CDR3: CASSLTSGIYTGELFF. The CDR3 DNA follows: TGCGCCAGCAGCTTGACTAGCGGGATTTACACCGGGGAGCTGTTTTTT.

The rearrangement links TRBV25-1 to TRBJ1-5; 8 bases are a match to TRBD1. CDR1 is MGHDK, CDR2 SYGVNS, per germline. After removal of 6 bases from V and 5 bases from J, the junction contained 6 bases not matched to a gene. This CDR3 is 14 amino acids long. CDR3 coding DNA: TGTGCCAGCAGCCCCTCAGGGGGCCATCAGCCCCAGCATTTT. Protein sequence: CASSPSGGHQPQHF.

This chain joins TRBV28 and TRBJ2-7; 12 bases are shared with TRBD2. Trimming took 4 bases from V and 3 from J; bases not matched to a gene: 4. The CDR3 spans 15 residues. Germline V CDR1 and CDR2: MDHEN, SYDVKM. CDR3 amino acids: CASSYLAGGYYEQYF. Here the CDR3 DNA reads TGTGCCAGCAGTTACCTAGCGGGAGGGTACTACGAGCAGTACTTC.

This chain joins TRBV6-1 and TRBJ2-7; TRBD1 matches 7 bases. The J segment lost 4 bases and the V segment lost 6 bases, leaving 3 bases of the junction unmatched. There are 12 residues in the CDR3. Germline V gene lookup returns CDR1 MNHNS and CDR2 SASEGT. The CDR3 protein is CASRLTGYEQYF. The CDR3 nucleotides read TGTGCCAGCAGATTGACAGGGTACGAGCAGTACTTC.

V and J are TRBV15 and TRBJ2-7; D is perhaps TRBD1 (6 bases). Trimming removed 6 bases from V and 0 bases from J, with 12 bases in between. Germline CDR1 reads LNHNV; CDR2 reads YYDKDF (reference sequence). This CDR3 is 14 amino acids long. The CDR3 loop is CATRNRVSSYEQYF. CDR3 nucleotides: TGTGCCACCAGGAACAGGGTCAGCTCCTACGAGCAGTACTTC.

V and J are TRBV18 and TRBJ2-7; D call uncertain. V gave up 1 base and J gave up 2 bases, with 15 bases separating them. CDR3 size: 16 residues. Germline CDR1 and CDR2: KGHSH and LQKENI. CDR3 protein: CASSPRAGRDTYEQYF. The CDR3 DNA is TGTGCCAGCTCACCACGGGCCGGCAGAGACACCTACGAGCAGTACTTC.

The V call is TRBV28, the J call TRBJ2-7, with 9 bases aligning to TRBD1. The V gene end was trimmed by 4 bases and the J gene end by 4 bases; junction bases not matched to a gene: 11. Looked up from germline, CDR1 is MDHEN and CDR2 is SYDVKM. This CDR3 comprises 16 residues. For the CDR3, the DNA is TGTGCCAGCAGTTCGACCGGGACAGGGATTTTATACGAGCAGTACTTC. It encodes CASSSTGTGILYEQYF. The full variable domain, its missing parts supplied by reference TRBV28 and TRBJ2-7, is DVKVTQSSRYLVKRTGEKVFLECVQDMDHENMFWYRQDPGLGLRLIYFSYDVKMKEKGDIPEGYSVSREKKERFSLILESASTNQTSMYLCASSSTGTGILYEQYFGPGTRLTVT.

The chain couples TRBV28 to TRBJ2-7; D could derive from TRBD1 or TRBD2 (6 bases each). V lost 3 bases to trimming and J lost 1 base, with 13 bases between them. Germline V gene lookup returns CDR1 MDHEN and CDR2 SYDVKM. This CDR3 is built from 15 residues. The CDR3 DNA reads TGTGCCAGCAGTTTGGGGGGCGCGGAATCCTACGAGCAGTACTTC. It encodes CASSLGGAESYEQYF. The full variable domain, completed using reference TRBV28 and TRBJ2-7, is DVKVTQSSRYLVKRTGEKVFLECVQDMDHENMFWYRQDPGLGLRLIYFSYDVKMKEKGDIPEGYSVSREKKERFSLILESASTNQTSMYLCASSLGGAESYEQYFGPGTRLTVT.